This T cell receptor (beta chain) was captured in a study of post-analysis software for immune sequencing data. Study-level background: The study covered relapsing-remitting, secondary progressive and progressive-relapsing courses of multiple sclerosis. Whole-study findings and limits: Patients showed TRBV5-6, TRBV5-1 and TRBV20-1 among five TRBV segments more frequent than in controls.

Of note for this clonotype: The target antigen is unknown.

Built from TCR beta cDNA, the libraries had unique molecular identifiers in them. TCRdb reanalysed the PCR reads using MiXCR and keeps one entry per CDR3 protein. The sample has 650,000 to 850,000 distinct CDR3 sequences, about half seen once; the top ten hold 4.9%. CDR3 length equals 13 residues. After removal of 4 bases from V and 6 bases from J, the junction contained 3 bases not matched to a gene. Germline V gives CDR1 SGHDN, CDR2 FVKESK. The chain combines TRBV14 with TRBJ2-7; the match to TRBD2 covers 10 bases. The sample taken for sequencing was blood. The TCR sequence derives from a girl aged 10-17 years with multiple sclerosis. The CDR3 loop reads CASSRTSGIEQYF. CDR3 bases: TGTGCCAGCAGCCGGACTAGCGGTATCGAGCAGTACTTC.